The next 29 T cell receptor beta chains were all read from a single sample in a study of cytomegalovirus exposure and HLA in healthy donors. The primer mix had 60 Vbeta and 13 Jbeta primers. Data came from immunoSEQ multiplex PCR; TCRdb stores just in-frame clones and leaves some out. The data show about 120,000 clones, roughly 8.6% seen once. Material: PBMCs. Receptors were obtained from a woman aged 40 to 50 in good health and CMV-seropositive.

This chain uses TRBV18 with TRBJ2-3; 7 bases are a match to TRBD1. CDR1 and CDR2 from the germline V gene are KGHSH and LQKENI. The CDR3 contains 11 residues. CDR3 in amino acids: CIDRDTDTQYF. In DNA, the CDR3 is TGTATTGACAGGGATACAGATACGCAGTATTTT.

This clone appeared a few times. The chain joins TRBV28 to TRBJ1-2, with 9 bases lining up with TRBD1. The CDR3 is 14 amino acids. Germline CDR1 is MDHEN and CDR2 is SYDVKM. With V trimmed by 3 bases and J by 10 bases, 9 bases remained unmatched. CDR3 DNA sequence: TGTGCCAGCAGTTTGCCGACAGGGGGTGAAGTCTACACCTTC. It yields the protein CASSLPTGGEVYTF.

This clone has just a few counts. The rearrangement links TRBV7-6 to TRBJ2-1, with D tentatively TRBD1 (5 bases). The CDR3 has 16 residues. CDR1 and CDR2 from the germline V gene are SGHVS and FNYEAQ. Trimming stripped 6 bases from V and 1 base from J, with 16 bases between. Here the CDR3 DNA reads TGTGCCAGCAGGGCATCTAGGGGCCCATCCTACAATGAGCAGTTCTTC. Translating it yields CASRASRGPSYNEQFF.

This clone was found a few times. V and J are TRBV19 and TRBJ2-3; D gene uncertain. V was cut by 3 bases and J by 0 bases, with 10 bases left in between. The V gene's germline CDR1 is LNHDA and CDR2 SQIVND (reference sequence). This CDR3 has 15 amino acids. CDR3 loop: CASSMGLPSTDTQYF. CDR3 bases: TGTGCCAGTAGTATGGGCCTACCCAGCACAGATACGCAGTATTTT.

This sequence joins TRBV25-1 and TRBJ1-1; no clear D. V was trimmed by 2 bases and J by 11 bases, leaving 12 bases between them. The germline gives CDR1 MGHDK, CDR2 SYGVNS. The CDR3 spans 12 residues. The CDR3 spells CASSEAGVGAFF. CDR3 DNA sequence: TGTGCCAGCAGTGAAGCTGGCGTCGGGGCTTTCTTT.

The chain joins TRBV7-3 to TRBJ2-2; weak D call: TRBD2 (5 bases). Germline V gene sequence: CDR1 SGHTA, CDR2 FQGTGA. V lost 0 bases, J lost 7 bases, and 18 bases lay in between. The CDR3 totals 17 residues. The chain's CDR3 is CASSLTFRAGRGGELFF. CDR3 sequence (DNA): TGTGCCAGCAGCTTAACGTTTCGGGCAGGACGGGGCGGGGAGCTGTTTTTT.

About this clone: Other nucleotide sequences from this sample produce the same CDR3. The chain joins TRBV5-4 to TRBJ1-1, with unresolved D. Germline V gene sequence: CDR1 SGHNT, CDR2 YYREEE (reference sequence). This CDR3 contains 13 residues. With 4 bases removed from V and 1 base from J, the gap between germline ends came to 8 bases. The CDR3 nucleotides read TGTGCCAGCAGCCTGGGCGGGAACACTGAAGCTTTCTTT. Translating it yields CASSLGGNTEAFF. The variable domain in full, completed from reference TRBV5-4 and TRBJ1-1, reads ETGVTQSPTHLIKTRGQQVTLRCSSQSGHNTVSWYQQALGQGPQFIFQYYREEENGRGNFPPRFSGLQFPNYSSELNVNALELDDSALYLCASSLGGNTEAFFGQGTRLTVV.

This clone was picked up a small number of times. The chain carries TRBV30 and TRBJ2-7; the D gene is possibly TRBD1 (6 bases). The V end lost 6 bases, the J end lost 2 bases, and 11 bases lay between the germline ends. Germline V gene lookup returns CDR1 GTSNPN and CDR2 SVGIG (reference sequence). This CDR3 spans 12 amino acids. CDR3 coding DNA: TGTGCCTGTCGGGACATTACCTACGAGCAGTACTTC. Encoded protein: CACRDITYEQYF.

This clone was seen a few times. The chain employs TRBV30 and TRBJ2-3; D gene unclear. Trimming pared 2 bases from V and 2 bases from J, leaving 5 bases between. Germline V lookup: CDR1 GTSNPN, CDR2 SVGIG (reference sequence). The CDR3 runs to 12 residues. The chain's CDR3 is CAWSLLTDTQYF. CDR3 nucleotide sequence: TGTGCCTGGAGTCTACTCACAGATACGCAGTATTTT.

This sequence joins TRBV27 and TRBJ2-6, with no clear D. The CDR3 sequence is 12 residues long. Deletions cut 4 bases from V and 4 bases from J, with 2 bases between. Germline V gene lookup returns CDR1 MNHEY and CDR2 SMNVEV (reference sequence). CDR3 bases: TGTGCCAGCAGTTCAGGGGCCAACGTCCTGACTTTC. Protein sequence: CASSSGANVLTF.

There are a few counts of this clone. This rearrangement joins TRBV19 to TRBJ1-5, with D tentatively TRBD1 (6 bases). There are 16 residues in the CDR3. The germline CDR1 and CDR2 sequences are LNHDA and SQIVND (reference sequence). The ends were cut back, 5 bases at V and 1 base at J, with 15 bases in the middle. CDR3 residues: CASSPGQPSSNQPQHF. The CDR3 coding sequence is TGTGCCAGTAGTCCCGGACAGCCCTCAAGCAATCAGCCCCAGCATTTT.

Regarding this clone: One end of the junction does not line up with germline, which may come from a read error. This chain links TRBV18 with TRBJ2-5, with TRBD2 matching 9 bases. The CDR3 is 15 residues long. The germline V gene encodes CDR1 KGHSH and CDR2 LQKENI. The CDR3, as DNA: TGTGCCAGCTCACCGCCCTCTAGCGGGGAAGAAACCCAGTACTTC. Its translation is CASSPPSSGEETQYF.

The chain has TRBV15 and TRBJ1-3, with 8 positions matching TRBD1. V dropped 1 base and J dropped 2; count of bases not matched to a gene: 4. This CDR3 is built from 16 residues. Germline-derived CDR1 and CDR2 are LNHNV and YYDKDF (reference sequence). The CDR3 nucleotides read TGTGCCACCAGCAGAGTTGGACAGGGACCTGGAAACACCATATATTTT. Translating gives CATSRVGQGPGNTIYF.

With regard to this clone: One end of the junction does not line up with germline, which may come from a read error. The chain employs TRBV20-1 and TRBJ2-5, with TRBD2 matching 9 bases. The CDR3 loop spans 10 amino acids. CDR1 and CDR2 from the germline V gene are DFQATT and SNEGSKA (reference sequence). The CDR3 region is CSAARTSAHF. The CDR3 DNA is TGCAGTGCTGCCAGGACTAGCGCCCACTTC.

The gene calls are TRBV12-5 and TRBJ2-1; 13 bases agree with TRBD2. The V gene's germline CDR1 is LGHNT and CDR2 FRNRAP. The CDR3 contains 17 residues. V lost 5 bases to trimming and J lost 9 bases; unmatched junction nucleotides: 13. The chain's CDR3 is CASGPSGLAGIRVEQFF. In DNA, the CDR3 is TGTGCTAGTGGTCCCTCGGGACTAGCGGGGATCCGGGTTGAGCAGTTCTTC. The full variable domain, rest sourced from reference TRBV12-5 and TRBJ2-1, is DARVTQTPRHKVTEMGQEVTMRCQPILGHNTVFWYRQTMMQGLELLAYFRNRAPLDDSGMPKDRFSAEMPDATLATLKIQPSEPRDSAVYFCASGPSGLAGIRVEQFFGPGTRLTVL.

This clone was found a few times. J is TRBJ1-2 and V is TRBV19; 12 bases line up with TRBD1. Trimming removed 5 bases from V and 4 bases from J; junction bases left unmatched: 8. Germline lookup yields CDR1 LNHDA and CDR2 SQIVND (reference sequence). The CDR3 spans 16 residues. The CDR3 nucleotides are TGTGCCAGTAGTCGGGGACAGGGGGCCGCGGGCTATGGCTACACCTTC. It yields the protein CASSRGQGAAGYGYTF. Full variable domain (outside the CDR3, taken from reference TRBV19 and TRBJ1-2): DGGITQSPKYLFRKEGQNVTLSCEQNLNHDAMYWYRQDPGQGLRLIYYSQIVNDFQKGDIAEGYSVSREKKESFPLTVTSAQKNPTAFYLCASSRGQGAAGYGYTFGSGTRLTVV.

The chain carries TRBV7-9 and TRBJ2-2; a possible D gene is TRBD1 (6 bases). Germline V CDR1 and CDR2: SEHNR, FQNEAQ (reference sequence). V lost 3 bases and J 3 bases, leaving 14 bases between the germline ends. CDR3 length: 16 amino acids. The CDR3 region is CASSFLLGADTGELFF. CDR3 in DNA: TGTGCCAGCAGCTTCCTCTTGGGGGCGGACACCGGGGAGCTGTTTTTT.

In this sample, this clone turned up once. V and J are TRBV5-1 and TRBJ2-7; D possibly corresponds to TRBD1 (5 bases). CDR1 and CDR2 from the germline V gene are SGHRS and YFSETQ. V was clipped by 0 bases and J by 7 bases, with 11 bases between them. The CDR3 is 13 amino acids. The chain's CDR3 is CASSLGQSKEQYF. DNA of the CDR3: TGCGCCAGCAGCTTGGGACAGAGCAAAGAGCAGTACTTC.

The rearrangement joins TRBV29-1 to TRBJ2-2; the D gene is possibly TRBD1 (6 bases). Germline V gives CDR1 SQVTM, CDR2 ANQGSEA. The V and J ends lost 3 bases and 5 bases respectively, with 13 bases between them. The length of the CDR3 is 14 residues. CDR3 region: CSVEQGKGTGELFF. In DNA form, the CDR3 reads TGCAGCGTTGAGCAGGGGAAGGGTACCGGGGAGCTGTTTTTT.

This clone has just a few counts. This chain connects TRBV19 to TRBJ1-2; unclear D gene. The length of the CDR3 is 16 residues. Germline V gives CDR1 LNHDA, CDR2 SQIVND (reference sequence). V was clipped by 7 bases and J by 6 bases, with 24 bases between them. The CDR3 sequence is CASTTTRVAAFHGYTF. The DNA for the CDR3 is TGTGCCAGTACCACTACACGGGTGGCTGCCTTTCATGGCTACACCTTC.

This clone has just a few counts. The chain carries TRBV5-1 and TRBJ2-2; tentatively, D is TRBD1 (6 bases). The CDR3 contains 15 residues. V lost 0 bases and J lost 3, with 9 bases in between. CDR1 is SGHRS and CDR2 is YFSETQ in the germline V gene. The CDR3 DNA follows: TGCGCCAGCAGCTTGGTACAGGGAGACACCGGGGAGCTGTTTTTT. Amino acid sequence: CASSLVQGDTGELFF.

The rearrangement links TRBV25-1 to TRBJ2-2; a possible D gene is TRBD1 (6 bases). With 6 bases removed from V and 1 base from J, the gap between germline ends came to 12 bases. CDR1 and CDR2 from the germline V gene are MGHDK and SYGVNS. There are 15 residues in the CDR3. The CDR3 sequence: CASSVLQGNTGELFF. As DNA, the CDR3 is TGTGCCAGCAGCGTACTACAGGGGAACACCGGGGAGCTGTTTTTT.

The J gene is TRBJ2-7, the V gene TRBV4-1, with D unclear. Germline CDR1 reads MGHRA; CDR2 reads YSYEKL. The V end lost 4 bases, the J end lost 5 bases, and 12 bases lay between the germline ends. This CDR3 comprises 13 residues. The CDR3 is CASSRPPSDEQYF. CDR3 nucleotide sequence: TGCGCCAGCAGCCGCCCCCCCAGCGACGAGCAGTACTTC.

This clone was counted between two and nine times. The chain joins TRBV5-1 to TRBJ1-5; tentative D call: TRBD1 (6 bases). V was pared by 0 bases and J by 5 bases, with 12 bases between. The CDR3 has 15 residues. CDR1 and CDR2 (germline): SGHRS, YFSETQ. The CDR3 loop is CASSLAGDGDQPQHF. The CDR3, as DNA: TGCGCCAGCAGCTTGGCAGGGGACGGAGATCAGCCCCAGCATTTT. The whole variable domain, filled in from reference TRBV5-1 and TRBJ1-5, reads KAGVTQTPRYLIKTRGQQVTLSCSPISGHRSVSWYQQTPGQGLQFLFEYFSETQRNKGNFPGRFSGRQFSNSRSEMNVSTLELGDSALYLCASSLAGDGDQPQHFGDGTRLSIL.

Comment on this clone: The sample contains more than one DNA sequence encoding this CDR3. The rearrangement uses TRBV10-1 and TRBJ1-1; TRBD1 matches 8 bases. This CDR3 region has 16 residues. J lost 1 base, V lost 4 bases, and 8 bases had no gene match. Per the germline V gene, CDR1 is WNHNN and CDR2 is SYGVQD (reference sequence). CDR3 nucleotides: TGCGCCAGCAGTGGGGGGCCAGGGGGCAGGAACACTGAAGCTTTCTTT. This codes for CASSGGPGGRNTEAFF.

The chain recombines TRBV29-1 with TRBJ2-5, with 9 bases lining up with TRBD1. CDR3 size: 14 residues. Germline V gives CDR1 SQVTM, CDR2 ANQGSEA. Trimming removed 7 bases from V and 3 bases from J; junction bases left unmatched: 9. DNA of the CDR3: TGCAGCGGGGGACCCGGGACAGGGAAAGAGACCCAGTACTTC. Translation gives CSGGPGTGKETQYF.

This clone came up a few times. The chain has TRBV30 and TRBJ2-3; possibly TRBD2 for D (6 bases). V was clipped by 4 bases and J by 3 bases, with 14 bases between them. The CDR3 is made up of 14 amino acids. Germline values: CDR1 GTSNPN, CDR2 SVGIG (reference sequence). CDR3 residues: CAWTGTGGTDTQYF. The DNA of the CDR3 is TGTGCCTGGACCGGAACAGGAGGGACAGATACGCAGTATTTT.

The rearrangement joins TRBV5-1 to TRBJ2-3; no reliable D call. The V end was cut by 5 bases, the J end by 1 base, with 8 bases between. The germline V gene encodes CDR1 SGHRS and CDR2 YFSETQ. The CDR3 has 13 residues. The CDR3: CASRRSGTDTQYF. CDR3 bases: TGCGCCAGCAGGAGAAGCGGCACAGATACGCAGTATTTT. Looking up the rest from reference TRBV5-1 and TRBJ2-3 gives the full variable domain: KAGVTQTPRYLIKTRGQQVTLSCSPISGHRSVSWYQQTPGQGLQFLFEYFSETQRNKGNFPGRFSGRQFSNSRSEMNVSTLELGDSALYLCASRRSGTDTQYFGPGTRLTVL.

The genes are TRBV4-1 and TRBJ1-2, with TRBD1 matching 8 bases. J was trimmed by 3 bases and V by 1 base; bases with no gene match: 4. The germline CDR1 and CDR2 sequences are MGHRA and YSYEKL. CDR3 size: 15 residues. The CDR3 region has the DNA TGCGCCAGCAGCCAAGGCAGGGGGCTCGACTATGGCTACACCTTC. It encodes CASSQGRGLDYGYTF.